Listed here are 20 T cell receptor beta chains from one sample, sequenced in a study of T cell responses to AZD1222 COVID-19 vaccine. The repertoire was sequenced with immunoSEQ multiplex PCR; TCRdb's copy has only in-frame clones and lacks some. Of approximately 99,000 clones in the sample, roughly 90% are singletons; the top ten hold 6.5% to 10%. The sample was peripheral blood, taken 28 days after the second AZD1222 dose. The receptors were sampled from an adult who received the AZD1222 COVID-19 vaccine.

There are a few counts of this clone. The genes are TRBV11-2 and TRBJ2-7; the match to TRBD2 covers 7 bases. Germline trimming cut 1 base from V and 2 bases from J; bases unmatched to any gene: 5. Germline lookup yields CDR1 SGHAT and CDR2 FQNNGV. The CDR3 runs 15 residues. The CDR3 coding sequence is TGTGCCAGCAGCTTAGGAGAGGCGGGAGCCTACGAGCAGTACTTC. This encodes CASSLGEAGAYEQYF.

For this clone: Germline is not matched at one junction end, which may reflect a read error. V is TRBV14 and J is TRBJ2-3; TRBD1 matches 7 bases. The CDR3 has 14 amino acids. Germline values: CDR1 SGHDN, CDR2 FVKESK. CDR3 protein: CASSQGQGTVTQYF. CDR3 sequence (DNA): TGTGCCAGCAGCCAAGGACAGGGTACAGTTACGCAGTATTTT.

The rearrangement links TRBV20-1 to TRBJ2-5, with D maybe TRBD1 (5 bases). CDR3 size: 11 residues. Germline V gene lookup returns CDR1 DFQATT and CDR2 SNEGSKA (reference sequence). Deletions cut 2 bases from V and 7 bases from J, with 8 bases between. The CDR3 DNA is TGCAGTGCTAGACAGGGAACGACCCAGTACTTC. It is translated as CSARQGTTQYF.

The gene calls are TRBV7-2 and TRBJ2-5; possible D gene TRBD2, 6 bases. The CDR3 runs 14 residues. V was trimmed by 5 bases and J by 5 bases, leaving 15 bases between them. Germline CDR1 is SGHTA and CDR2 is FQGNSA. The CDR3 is CASSPRLDVETQYF. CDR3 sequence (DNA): TGTGCCAGCAGCCCCCGACTAGATGTGGAGACCCAGTACTTC.

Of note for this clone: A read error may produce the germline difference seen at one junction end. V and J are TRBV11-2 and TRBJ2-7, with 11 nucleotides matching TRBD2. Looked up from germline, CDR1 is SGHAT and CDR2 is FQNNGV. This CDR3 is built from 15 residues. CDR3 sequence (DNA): TGTGCCAGCAGTTTAGCGGGAGGGTTCTCCTACGAGCAGTACTTC. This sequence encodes CASSLAGGFSYEQYF.

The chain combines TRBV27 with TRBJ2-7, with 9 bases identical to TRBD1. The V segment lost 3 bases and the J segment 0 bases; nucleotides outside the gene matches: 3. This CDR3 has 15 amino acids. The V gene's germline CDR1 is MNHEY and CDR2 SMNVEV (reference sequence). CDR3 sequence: CASSFGTGSSYEQYF. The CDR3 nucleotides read TGTGCCAGCAGTTTCGGGACAGGGAGCTCCTACGAGCAGTACTTC.

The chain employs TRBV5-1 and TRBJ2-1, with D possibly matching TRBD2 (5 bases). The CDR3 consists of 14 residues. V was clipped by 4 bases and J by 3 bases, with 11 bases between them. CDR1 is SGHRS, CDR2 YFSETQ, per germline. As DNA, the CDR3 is TGCGCCAGCAGCCCCGGAGGAGGCTACAATGAGCAGTTCTTC. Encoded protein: CASSPGGGYNEQFF.

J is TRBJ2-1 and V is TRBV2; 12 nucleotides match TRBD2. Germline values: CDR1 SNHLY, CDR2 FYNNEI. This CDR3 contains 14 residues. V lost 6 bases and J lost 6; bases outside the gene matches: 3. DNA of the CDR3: TGTGCCAGCAGAGGACTAGCGGGACTCAATGAGCAGTTCTTC. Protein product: CASRGLAGLNEQFF.

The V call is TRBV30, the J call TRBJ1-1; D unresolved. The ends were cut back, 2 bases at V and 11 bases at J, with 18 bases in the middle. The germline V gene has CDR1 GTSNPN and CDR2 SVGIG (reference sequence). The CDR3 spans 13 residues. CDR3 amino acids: CAWSSAGGLGAFF. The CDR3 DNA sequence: TGTGCCTGGAGTTCGGCAGGAGGTTTAGGGGCTTTCTTT.

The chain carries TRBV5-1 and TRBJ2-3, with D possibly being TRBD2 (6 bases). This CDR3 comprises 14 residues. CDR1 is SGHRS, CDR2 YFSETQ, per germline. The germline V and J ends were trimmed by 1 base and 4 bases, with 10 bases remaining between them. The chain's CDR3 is CASSLIADADTQYF. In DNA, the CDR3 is TGCGCCAGCAGCTTGATAGCGGACGCAGATACGCAGTATTTT. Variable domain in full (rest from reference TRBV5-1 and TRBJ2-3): KAGVTQTPRYLIKTRGQQVTLSCSPISGHRSVSWYQQTPGQGLQFLFEYFSETQRNKGNFPGRFSGRQFSNSRSEMNVSTLELGDSALYLCASSLIADADTQYFGPGTRLTVL.

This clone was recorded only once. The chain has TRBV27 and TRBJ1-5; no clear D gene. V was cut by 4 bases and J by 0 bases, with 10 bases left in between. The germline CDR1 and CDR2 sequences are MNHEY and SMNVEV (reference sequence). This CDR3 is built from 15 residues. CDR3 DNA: TGTGCCAGCAGTTCCGGTTCCTATAGCAATCAGCCCCAGCATTTT. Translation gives CASSSGSYSNQPQHF.

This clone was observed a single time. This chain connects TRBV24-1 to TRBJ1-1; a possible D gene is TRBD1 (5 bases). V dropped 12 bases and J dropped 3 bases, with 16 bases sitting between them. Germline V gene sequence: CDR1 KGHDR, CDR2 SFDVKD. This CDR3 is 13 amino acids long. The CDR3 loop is CAVAGLGDTEAFF. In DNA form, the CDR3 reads TGTGCCGTGGCGGGGTTAGGGGACACTGAAGCTTTCTTT.

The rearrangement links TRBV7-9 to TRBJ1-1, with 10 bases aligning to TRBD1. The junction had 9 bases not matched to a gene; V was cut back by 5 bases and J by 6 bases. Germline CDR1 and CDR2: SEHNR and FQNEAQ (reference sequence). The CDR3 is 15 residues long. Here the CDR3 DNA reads TGTGCCAGCAGCCCCTGGACAGGGGGTAGCTCTGAAGCTTTCTTT. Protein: CASSPWTGGSSEAFF.

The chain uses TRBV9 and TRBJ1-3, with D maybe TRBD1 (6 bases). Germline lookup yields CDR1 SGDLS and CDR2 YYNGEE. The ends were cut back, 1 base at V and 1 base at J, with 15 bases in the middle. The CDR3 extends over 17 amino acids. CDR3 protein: CASSVMDSELSGNTIYF. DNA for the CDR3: TGTGCCAGCAGCGTAATGGACAGCGAACTGTCTGGAAACACCATATATTTT.

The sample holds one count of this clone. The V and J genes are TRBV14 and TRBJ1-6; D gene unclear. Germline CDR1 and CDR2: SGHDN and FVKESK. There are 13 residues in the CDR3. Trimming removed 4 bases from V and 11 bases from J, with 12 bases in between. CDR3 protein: CASSPTGMAPLHF. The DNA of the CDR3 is TGTGCCAGCAGCCCCACCGGGATGGCACCCCTCCACTTT.

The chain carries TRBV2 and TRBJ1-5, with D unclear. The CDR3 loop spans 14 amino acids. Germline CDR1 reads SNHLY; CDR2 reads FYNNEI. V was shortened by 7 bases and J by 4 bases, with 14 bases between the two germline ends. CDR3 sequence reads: CASNPTQANQPQHF. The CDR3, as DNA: TGTGCCAGCAACCCGACGCAGGCGAATCAGCCCCAGCATTTT.

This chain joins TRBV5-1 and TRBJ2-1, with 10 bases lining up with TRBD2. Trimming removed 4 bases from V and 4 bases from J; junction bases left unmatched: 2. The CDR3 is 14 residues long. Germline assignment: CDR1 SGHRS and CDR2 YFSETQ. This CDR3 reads CASSASGGYNEQFF. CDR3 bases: TGCGCCAGCAGCGCTAGCGGGGGATACAATGAGCAGTTCTTC. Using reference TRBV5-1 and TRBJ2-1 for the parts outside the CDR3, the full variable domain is KAGVTQTPRYLIKTRGQQVTLSCSPISGHRSVSWYQQTPGQGLQFLFEYFSETQRNKGNFPGRFSGRQFSNSRSEMNVSTLELGDSALYLCASSASGGYNEQFFGPGTRLTVL.

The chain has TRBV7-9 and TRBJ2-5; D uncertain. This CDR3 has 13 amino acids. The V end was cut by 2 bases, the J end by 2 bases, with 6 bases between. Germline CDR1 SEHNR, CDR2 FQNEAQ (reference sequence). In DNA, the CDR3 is TGTGCCAGCAGCTTAACGGTACAAGAGACCCAGTACTTC. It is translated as CASSLTVQETQYF.

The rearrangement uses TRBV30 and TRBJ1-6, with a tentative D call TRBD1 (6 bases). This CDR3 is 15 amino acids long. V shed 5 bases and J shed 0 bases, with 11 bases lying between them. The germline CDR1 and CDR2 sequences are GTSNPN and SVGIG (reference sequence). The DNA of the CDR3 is TGTGCCTGGGCGACAGGTAGCTCCTATAATTCACCCCTCCACTTT. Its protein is CAWATGSSYNSPLHF.

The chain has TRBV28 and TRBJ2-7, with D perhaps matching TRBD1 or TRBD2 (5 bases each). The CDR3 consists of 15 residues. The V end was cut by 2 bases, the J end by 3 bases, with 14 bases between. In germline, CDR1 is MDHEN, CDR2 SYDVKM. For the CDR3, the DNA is TGTGCCAGCAGTTTAACCCAGGGAGCGATCTACGAGCAGTACTTC. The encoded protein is CASSLTQGAIYEQYF.